This TCR beta chain derives from a study of blood T cells in healthy people across ages (dated by TCRdb to between 2014 and 2017). Describing the broader study: Template switching captured roughly one uniquely barcoded TCR beta cDNA molecule per two T cells in model experiments. Using deep sequencing normalized with unique cDNA molecular identifiers, the study measured how TCR beta repertoire diversity changes with age. Two additional independent replicas of 1 million unique cDNA reads from the same blood draw were analyzed for two donors (one aged 18 to 30 and one aged 80 or older). To avoid experimental bias, donors of different ages were distributed randomly across sequencing lanes. The donors were split into four age groups: young (average around 15 years), middle-aged (roughly 39), aged (more than 60) and long-lived (about 74). Overall study outcomes, separate from this receptor: Compared with the aged group, the long-lived group had more naive CD4+ T cells, fewer expanded clones and increased TCR diversity, suggesting age selection. Conclusive comparison of naive and antigen-experienced compartments was prevented by the profiling of bulk unsorted PBMCs. There was a strong correlation between observed TCR beta diversity and the percentage of naive T cells measured by flow cytometry. The CMV infection status of donors was not known, potentially confounding age-related changes in expanded clonotypes. Estimates of total diversity based on one million sequenced T cells were considered lower bounds and underestimates. Observed TCR beta diversity per million T cells fell roughly linearly with age, and a significant reduction was already apparent by age around 40.

Including the terminal cysteine and phenylalanine, the CDR3 comprises 14 residues. Of all the DNA, just the CDR3 is kept, 42 bases in frame from base 1. V is trimmed back by 8 bases and J by 8 bases, and the junction contains 14 bases that no gene match accounts for. According to the germline V gene, CDR1 reads ENHRY and CDR2 reads SYGVKD. The library was prepared using 5' RACE. TCRdb lists the instrument as Illumina HiSeq 2500. A second PCR of about 7 to 12 cycles was run with a J-beta primer mix and a sample-barcoded 5' primer. A unique molecular identifier was introduced onto each TCR beta cDNA molecule by a template-switch 5' adaptor carrying 12 random nucleotides. At least 2.5 million CDR3-containing paired-end reads were obtained from each sample. First-strand cDNA was synthesized from all RNA with the Mint cDNA synthesis kit, primed by a TRBC-specific oligonucleotide. After uracil-DNA glycosylase treatment, a first 18-cycle PCR used universal primers M1SS and BC2_uni_R on all cDNA. The paper's data handling went like this. For normalization, 1 million high-quality reads, each with a distinct molecular identifier, were randomly selected from each sample. Instead of being binned into consensus sequences, reads that shared molecular identifiers were thrown out. MiTCR, with a Q25 quality threshold and the strictest error-elimination algorithm, was used for CDR3 identification, clonotype clustering and error correction. A nonparametric unseen species model using Euler transformation provided a lower-bound estimate of total TCR beta diversity. TCRdb applied fastp at Q25 and MiXCR to the public reads, then kept only in-frame beta chains. All rows with the same CDR3 protein become a single entry with the most common DNA and genes. The V and J calls were determined by TCRdb, not by the authors. This sample lists about 1,500,000 distinct CDR3 sequences; 35% to 45% were detected once. 6.5% to 10% of the sample lies in the top ten.

Systemically healthy Caucasian individuals from Russia, 35 to 50 in total and aged roughly 6 to 95 years, were included as donors. Each donor gave approximately 9.3 milliliters of peripheral blood, collected into EDTA-treated Vacutainer tubes. Ficoll-Paque density-gradient centrifugation was used to isolate PBMCs, with at least 6 million per sample. Trizol reagent was used to extract total RNA from the PBMCs, yielding at least 5 micrograms per sample. For every donor, flow cytometry on a PBMC aliquot measured the percentage of naive CD45RAhigh/CD27high T cells. Turning to this clonotype: Its antigen is currently not known. Within one base of it there is no much larger clone, and no base qualities were kept.

This TCR came from a woman aged 18 to 35 in good health. Recombination joined TRBV10-3 with TRBJ1-2, with 7 middle bases fitting TRBD1. The specimen sequenced was blood. The sequence in DNA is TGTGCCATCGGCCTATCTGAGGGGGCAAGAGGCTACACCTTC. Its protein reads: CAIGLSEGARGYTF.